These T cell receptor beta chains were read from a single sample in a study of shared clonotypes between healthy human individuals. Repertoires were generated with immunoSEQ multiplex PCR, while TCRdb's copy carries only in-frame clones and drops some. This sample has about 1.5 million clones, with 98% found just once. Sequencing was performed on naive CD4+ T cells sorted from blood. The source is a man aged 30 to 45 in good health. CDR3s include the opening cysteine and the closing phenylalanine or tryptophan.

j_call v_call cdr3_aa
TRBJ1-5 TRBV5-4 CASSFSGQPQHF
TRBJ1-5 TRBV28 CASSRNQPQHF
TRBJ2-7 TRBV28 CASSSPGQPYEQYF
TRBJ2-7 TRBV7-3 CASSLTAGSALEQYF
TRBJ2-1 TRBV15 CATSRDSRDEQFF
TRBJ2-6 TRBV30 CASVLVGEANVLTF
TRBJ2-7 TRBV5-1 CASSLAGQWPLGIDEQYF
TRBJ2-5 TRBV18 CASSPLSGRVGETQYF
TRBJ1-1 TRBV5-1 CASSKELTGNTEAFF
TRBJ2-5 TRBV18 CASSPGQQETQYF
TRBJ2-7 TRBV9 CASSAEQGAYEQYF
TRBJ2-1 TRBV30 CAWRSWSGPYNEQFF
TRBJ2-1 TRBV18 CASSPVRETGNEQFF
TRBJ2-7 TRBV6-6 CASSYFLGGSYEQYF
TRBJ1-1 TRBV4-3 CASSQESSMNTEAFF
TRBJ2-1 TRBV19 CASSITASSYNEQFF
TRBJ1-3 TRBV7-9 CASSSHTGNTIYF
TRBJ2-5 TRBV4-3 CASSQDVGWETQYF
TRBJ2-7 TRBV28 CASSLSDRAIYEQYF
TRBJ2-5 TRBV9 CASSIPGGGETQYF
TRBJ2-7 TRBV5-1 CASSLGLSSYEQYF
TRBJ2-7 TRBV11-2 CASSYGQGASYEQYF
TRBJ2-3 TRBV15 CATSRAYSQDTQYF
TRBJ1-2 TRBV5-1 CASSLVAGIINGYTF
TRBJ2-3 TRBV7-9 CASSAGLAGTTDTQYF
TRBJ1-1 TRBV6-6 CASSLGQPNTEAFF
TRBJ1-1 TRBV10-3 CAISEPPVGGAFF